The clone carrying this TCR beta chain was counted many times. Its cognate antigen is unknown. This sample was taken from a study of breast tumors, draining lymph nodes, adjacent tissues. Findings and caveats of the study: Data only fit, rather than demonstrated, lymph node origin of most tumor T cells. Luminal-like breast cancer showed significantly greater tumor-nontumor repertoire similarity than basal-like breast cancer did. Tumors had less TCR diversity than lymph nodes, more than nontumor tissue. Data fit most tumor T cells coming from lymph node, expanding in tumor.

Trimming took off 5 bases at V and 1 base at J, with 15 bases between the two ends. CDR1 and CDR2 (germline): SGHDT, YYEEEE. The CDR3 runs 16 residues. TCRdb processed the multiplex PCR reads anew with MiXCR; each CDR3 protein has one entry. The sample has roughly 49,000 distinct CDR3 sequences; under 55% are singletons. The receptor was derived from a female donor with breast cancer. Some clones in this sample may be carry-over from other donors' samples. V gene TRBV5-6 combines with J gene TRBJ2-2; unclear D gene. The sample was breast tumor tissue. CDR3 nucleotide sequence: TGTGCCAGCAGTTGGGGTGTCGAGCGGAACACCGGGGAGCTGTTTTTT. Protein sequence: CASSWGVERNTGELFF.